This T cell receptor beta chain was identified in a study of early T cells in non-severe SARS-CoV-2 infection. Study-wide results and limits: A preference for anti-spike CD8 responses marked VDJdb matching, which missed private and CD4 specificities.

Unique molecular identifier tags were affixed to discrete cDNA molecules. MiXCR, run by TCRdb on the 5' RACE reads, gives a single entry per CDR3 protein. The repertoire includes around 83,000 distinct CDR3 sequences, 8.5% to 12% of them detected once, and 7% to 9% sits in the top ten. On this clonotype itself: The antigen is not known.

This CDR3 is built from 16 residues. Per the germline V gene, CDR1 is DFQATT and CDR2 is SNEGSKA (reference sequence). With 3 bases removed from V and 2 bases from J, the gap between germline ends came to 19 bases. The sequence derives from an adult who was a healthcare worker with PCR-confirmed SARS-CoV-2 infection or an uninfected control (not recorded which). The source material was whole blood, sampled at baseline. The chain joins TRBV20-1 to TRBJ2-5, with a tentative D call TRBD2 (5 bases). The CDR3 nucleotides read TGCAGTGCTAGCGGGCCAGCGGAAGGGTGGCAAGAGACCCAGTACTTC. Translation: CSASGPAEGWQETQYF.